This passage covers 13 T cell receptor beta chains from one sample sequenced in a study of blood T cell repertoires in COVID-19. Sequenced by immunoSEQ multiplex PCR; TCRdb stores in-frame clones only, minus some. Counted here are over 300,000 clones, roughly 82% occurring once; the ten biggest clones make up 1.6%. The specimen sequenced was peripheral blood. The source is a woman aged 45-60 years with acute or convalescent COVID-19.

CDR3 coding DNA: TGCGCCAGCAGCGCTAGCGGGAGTGATGAGCAGTTCTTC. Protein sequence: CASSASGSDEQFF. The chain carries TRBV5-1 and TRBJ2-1; 10 nucleotides agree with TRBD2. The germline CDR1 and CDR2 sequences are SGHRS and YFSETQ. This CDR3 region has 13 residues. The junction had 3 bases not matched to a gene; V was cut back by 4 bases and J by 8 bases.

The chain recombines TRBV11-2 with TRBJ2-1; D is unclear. The CDR3 has 14 residues. Germline V gene data show CDR1 as SGHAT and CDR2 as FQNNGV. Trimming left V 1 base short and J 7 bases short, with 11 bases between. In DNA, the CDR3 is TGTGCCAGCAGCTTAGGGGCGAGTAAGAATGAGCAGTTCTTC. It translates to CASSLGASKNEQFF.

This rearrangement joins TRBV27 to TRBJ2-3; D uncertain. The length of the CDR3 is 15 residues. Germline values: CDR1 MNHEY, CDR2 SMNVEV (reference sequence). V was pared by 5 bases and J by 0 bases, with 12 bases between. The CDR3 spells CASSPLAGSTDTQYF. CDR3 sequence (DNA): TGTGCCAGCAGTCCGCTCGCCGGGAGCACAGATACGCAGTATTTT.

The CDR3 nucleotides read TGTGCCAGCAGCAGACCGGGGGGGAAAAGGACCTCTGGAAACACCATATATTTT. This encodes CASSRPGGKRTSGNTIYF. The rearrangement joins TRBV21-1 to TRBJ1-3. TRBV21-1 is classified as a pseudogene. CDR3 length: 18 residues.

V usage is TRBV28 and J usage is TRBJ2-3; 7 bases fit TRBD1. Germline CDR1 and CDR2: MDHEN and SYDVKM. Trimming cost V 5 bases and J 5 bases; bases outside gene matches: 19. CDR3 length: 18 residues. DNA for the CDR3: TGTGCCAGCAGTCCAACCCTACAGGGGAAAGGTTTGTTAGATACGCAGTATTTT. It specifies CASSPTLQGKGLLDTQYF. Full variable domain (outside the CDR3, taken from reference TRBV28 and TRBJ2-3): DVKVTQSSRYLVKRTGEKVFLECVQDMDHENMFWYRQDPGLGLRLIYFSYDVKMKEKGDIPEGYSVSREKKERFSLILESASTNQTSMYLCASSPTLQGKGLLDTQYFGPGTRLTVL.

V gene TRBV3-1 (or the pseudogene TRBV3-2) combines with J gene TRBJ2-3; D remains ambiguous. Germline CDR1 LGHDT, CDR2 YNNKEL (reference sequence). The CDR3 runs 14 residues. Trimming pared 3 bases from V and 0 bases from J, leaving 7 bases between. Here the CDR3 DNA reads TGTGCCAGCAGCCATTGGCAGAGCACAGATACGCAGTATTTT. It codes for CASSHWQSTDTQYF.

The table lists this clone with a count of one. The chain links TRBV5-1 to TRBJ2-3, with D possibly matching TRBD2 (5 bases). CDR1 is SGHRS, CDR2 YFSETQ, per germline. Trimming removed 1 base from V and 0 bases from J, with 12 bases in between. The CDR3 sequence is 16 residues long. The CDR3 sequence is CASSLTLGASTDTQYF. The CDR3 region has the DNA TGCGCCAGCAGCTTGACGTTGGGAGCTAGCACAGATACGCAGTATTTT.

V and J are TRBV7-2 and TRBJ2-1, with a tentative D call TRBD2 (6 bases). The CDR3 runs to 13 residues. Germline CDR1 SGHTA, CDR2 FQGNSA. V lost 5 bases and J lost 8, with 13 bases in between. The CDR3 sequence: CASSQKTGDEQFF. Here the CDR3 DNA reads TGTGCCAGCAGCCAAAAGACGGGGGATGAGCAGTTCTTC. The entire variable domain, with the rest obtained from reference TRBV7-2 and TRBJ2-1, is as follows: GAGVSQSPSNKVTEKGKDVELRCDPISGHTALYWYRQSLGQGLEFLIYFQGNSAPDKSGLPSDRFSAERTGGSVSTLTIQRTQQEDSAVYLCASSQKTGDEQFFGPGTRLTVL.

The J gene is TRBJ2-7, the V gene TRBV5-1, with 12 bases fitting TRBD1. With V trimmed by 0 bases and J by 6 bases, 7 bases remained unmatched. From germline, CDR1 is SGHRS and CDR2 YFSETQ. This CDR3 has 16 amino acids. The DNA for the CDR3 is TGCGCCAGCAGCTTGGAACCGGGACAGGGGGCTTCCGAGCAGTACTTC. Translated, it gives CASSLEPGQGASEQYF.

In its sample, this clone was seen once. The chain couples TRBV11-2 to TRBJ2-3; TRBD2 agrees at 10 bases. The CDR3 is made up of 17 amino acids. Germline CDR1 is SGHAT and CDR2 is FQNNGV. V gave up 0 bases and J gave up 1 base; unmatched junction bases: 4. CDR3 loop: CASSLDELAGRTDTQYF. The CDR3 DNA reads as TGTGCCAGCAGCTTAGATGAACTAGCGGGACGCACAGATACGCAGTATTTT.

The CDR3 DNA reads as TGTGCCAGCAGCCAAGATCGGAGCCTAGCGGGAGACCTTACGCAGTATTTT. Protein: CASSQDRSLAGDLTQYF. The chain carries TRBV14 and TRBJ2-3; TRBD2 matches at 10 bases. CDR1 SGHDN and CDR2 FVKESK come from the germline V gene. This CDR3 has 17 residues. The V gene end was trimmed by 0 bases and the J gene end by 8 bases; junction bases not matched to a gene: 11.

CDR3 amino acids: CASSWGANEKLFF. The CDR3 DNA reads as TGTGCCAGCAGTTGGGGGGCTAATGAAAAACTGTTTTTT. The chain recombines TRBV7-8 with TRBJ1-4, with D perhaps TRBD1 (5 bases). Germline CDR1 SGHVS, CDR2 FQNEAQ. The CDR3 runs 13 residues. Trimming pared 6 bases from V and 3 bases from J, leaving 8 bases between.

The chain has TRBV30 and TRBJ1-2, with D perhaps TRBD1 (6 bases). V lost 5 bases, J lost 1 base, and 14 bases lay in between. The CDR3 runs 14 residues. Germline V gene lookup returns CDR1 GTSNPN and CDR2 SVGIG (reference sequence). Here the CDR3 reads CAWLSYRDNYGYTF. The CDR3 DNA follows: TGTGCCTGGCTAAGCTACAGGGATAACTATGGCTACACCTTC.